This T cell receptor (beta chain) was obtained from a study of neurological immune-mediated disorders. Germline V gives CDR1 MNHEY, CDR2 SMNVEV (reference sequence). This CDR3 is built from 14 residues. Deletions cut 2 bases from V and 5 bases from J, with 12 bases between. Findings and limits, study-wide: Across subjects, no CDR3 amino acid sequence appeared in expanded clones of more than one subject, a finding that suggested private repertoires in all groups.

This clonotype was detected many times. Its target is unknown. cDNA synthesis was performed by 5'RACE with 10-nucleotide random UMIs. Every sequencing run produced over 160 million TCR-beta sequences, and the sequences from any one run covered 15-18 subjects. TCRdb re-called the 5' RACE reads through MiXCR, storing one row per CDR3 protein. The sample has 30,000 to 45,000 distinct CDR3 sequences, 11% seen once. About 1 million sorted CD4+ or CD8+ T cells made each library. V gene TRBV27 combines with J gene TRBJ1-1; weak D call: TRBD1 (6 bases). The origin of this receptor is a woman in her 30s with HTLV-1-associated myelopathy (HAM/TSP). Sequences were obtained from CD4+ T cells from blood. The CDR3 DNA is TGTGCCAGCAGTTTACGGGGGGCTAGTACTGAAGCTTTCTTT. It specifies CASSLRGASTEAFF.